The 12 T cell receptor beta chains below come from one sample, sequenced in a study of blood T cells in healthy people across ages (dated by TCRdb to the mid-2010s). Libraries were constructed by 5' RACE. Data came from an Illumina HiSeq 2500. A second roughly 6 to 12 cycle PCR used a sample-barcoded 5' primer and a J-beta primer mix. The public reads were run again by TCRdb, first through fastp at Q25 and then through MiXCR, and only productive beta chains were kept. One record per CDR3 amino acid sequence lists the most common genes and DNA. A total of about 1.1 million distinct CDR3 sequences appear in this sample, 35% to 40% of them only once. The ten largest clonotypes hold about an eighth of the sample. What was sequenced was blood. Receptors were obtained from a man aged 18-30 years in good health.

Only a few counts were recorded for this clonotype. The CDR3, as DNA: TGTGCCAGCAGCTTAGCGGAACCTAACTATGGCTACACCTTC. It yields the protein CASSLAEPNYGYTF. V and J are TRBV7-2 and TRBJ1-2; no firm D call. V lost 0 bases and J 0 bases, leaving 5 bases between the germline ends. The germline CDR1 and CDR2 sequences are SGHTA and FQGNSA. The CDR3 covers 14 residues.

The CDR3, as DNA: TGTGCCAGCAGTTTTAGTAGAGGCAGCTCGAACACCGGGGAGCTGTTTTTT. Protein sequence: CASSFSRGSSNTGELFF. V usage is TRBV12-3 or TRBV12-4 and J usage is TRBJ2-2; D remains ambiguous. This CDR3 contains 17 residues. Trimming left V 3 bases short and J 0 bases short, with 14 bases between.

The chain uses TRBV19 and TRBJ2-7, with 8 bases that match TRBD1. With V trimmed by 4 bases and J by 9 bases, 8 bases remained unmatched. The CDR3 sequence is 13 residues long. Germline V gene data show CDR1 as LNHDA and CDR2 as SQIVND (reference sequence). As DNA, the CDR3 is TGTGCCAGTAGTACCGGACAGGGTCGCTTGCAGTACTTC. The encoded protein is CASSTGQGRLQYF.

This clonotype turned up a few times. This chain uses TRBV5-1 with TRBJ2-1, with TRBD1 matching 9 bases. The CDR3 extends over 14 amino acids. Trimming cost V 4 bases and J 9 bases; bases outside gene matches: 8. The germline V gene has CDR1 SGHRS and CDR2 YFSETQ. The CDR3 nucleotides read TGCGCCAGCAGCCCGACAGGGGGTGTAGGTGAGCAGTTCTTC. Encoded protein: CASSPTGGVGEQFF.

There are a few counts of this clonotype. The chain combines TRBV4-3 with TRBJ1-2, with 8 nucleotides matching TRBD1. The V gene's germline CDR1 is LGHNA and CDR2 YSLEER. CDR3 size: 17 residues. The junction had 10 bases not matched to a gene; V was cut back by 0 bases and J by 4 bases. DNA of the CDR3: TGCGCCAGCAGCCAAGATCGGCAGGGGGCCGCAGTCTATGGCTACACCTTC. This codes for CASSQDRQGAAVYGYTF.

The CDR3 loop reads CASSQLDRANTEAFF. CDR3 sequence (DNA): TGCGCCAGCAGCCAACTAGACAGGGCGAACACTGAAGCTTTCTTT. The chain has TRBV4-3 and TRBJ1-1; 7 bases map to TRBD1. Germline CDR1 LGHNA, CDR2 YSLEER. The CDR3 consists of 15 residues. V lost 2 bases and J lost 1; bases outside the gene matches: 4.

A single count supports this clonotype. The chain links TRBV6-1 to TRBJ1-1; no reliable D call. The CDR3 consists of 15 residues. CDR1 is MNHNS, CDR2 SASEGT, per germline. The ends were cut back, 5 bases at V and 1 base at J, with 14 bases in the middle. The CDR3: CASSRTSSGNTEAFF. In DNA form, the CDR3 reads TGTGCCAGCAGTAGAACCAGCTCCGGGAACACTGAAGCTTTCTTT.

The CDR3 loop reads CASSLATDGSYTF. The CDR3 DNA follows: TGCGCCAGCAGCTTGGCGACAGATGGGAGCTACACCTTC. V usage is TRBV5-1 and J usage is TRBJ1-2, with D perhaps matching TRBD1 (5 bases). The CDR3 is 13 residues long. Germline CDR1 is SGHRS and CDR2 is YFSETQ. V lost 0 bases, J lost 9 bases, and 12 bases lay in between.

The genes are TRBV30 and TRBJ2-1; D remains unclear. V was shortened by 1 base and J by 6 bases, with 4 bases between the two germline ends. The germline gives CDR1 GTSNPN, CDR2 SVGIG (reference sequence). The CDR3 is 11 residues long. CDR3 loop: CAWSAPNEQFF. The CDR3 nucleotides read TGTGCCTGGAGTGCCCCCAATGAGCAGTTCTTC.

The chain has TRBV6-5 and TRBJ2-3; D is perhaps TRBD1 (5 bases). Trimming pared 0 bases from V and 0 bases from J, leaving 16 bases between. Germline V CDR1 and CDR2: MNHEY, SVGAGI. CDR3 size: 18 residues. The CDR3 nucleotides read TGTGCCAGCAGTTACTCTAGGGGAAGGGTCACGAGCACAGATACGCAGTATTTT. This encodes CASSYSRGRVTSTDTQYF.

This clonotype showed up many times. The chain recombines TRBV20-1 with TRBJ2-7, with a weak D call TRBD1 (5 bases). Germline-derived CDR1 and CDR2 are DFQATT and SNEGSKA (reference sequence). The CDR3 extends over 12 amino acids. V dropped 6 bases and J dropped 7 bases, with 16 bases sitting between them. The DNA of the CDR3 is TGCAGTGCGAGGATGATTAGGGGAGAGCAGTACTTC. Amino acid sequence: CSARMIRGEQYF.

The CDR3 reads CASSLQQGAEAFF. The CDR3 DNA is TGTGCCAGCAGCCTCCAACAGGGGGCTGAAGCTTTCTTT. The chain links TRBV3-1 to TRBJ1-1, with 8 bases matching TRBD1. The CDR3 covers 13 residues. Germline CDR1 is LGHDT and CDR2 is YNNKEL (reference sequence). J gave up 6 bases and V 4 bases, and 4 bases lay outside the gene matches.